Below, 23 T cell receptor beta chains from the same sample are listed, as sequenced in a study of blood T cells in healthy people across ages (dated by TCRdb to the mid-2010s). Library construction relied on 5' RACE. The run used an Illumina HiSeq 2500. A second PCR of roughly 7 to 11 cycles was performed with a sample-barcoded 5' primer and a J-beta primer mix. Starting from the raw public reads, TCRdb applied fastp trimming at Q25, assembled clones with MiXCR and retained in-frame beta chains. Each entry merges the rows of one CDR3 protein and shows their most common DNA and genes. This sample is represented by some 1.4 million distinct CDR3 sequences; roughly 45% of them were singletons. Around 8% of the sample goes to the ten largest clones. Source material: blood. These receptors were taken from a woman younger than 30 in good health.

A word on this clonotype: A junction end diverges from the germline sequence, so it may reflect a read error. This sequence joins TRBV6-5 and TRBJ1-5; 8 bases align to TRBD1. There are 14 residues in the CDR3. Germline-derived CDR1 and CDR2 are MNHEY and SVGAGI. In DNA form, the CDR3 reads TGTGCCAACAGTCGACAGGGGAGCAATCAGCCCCAGCATTTT. It translates to CANSRQGSNQPQHF.

This clonotype has only a few counts. The chain has TRBV29-1 and TRBJ2-5; D perhaps matches TRBD2 (5 bases). Germline values: CDR1 SQVTM, CDR2 ANQGSEA. The CDR3 totals 10 residues. V lost 4 bases to trimming and J lost 7 bases, with 7 bases between them. Here the CDR3 DNA reads TGCAGCGTTGTGGCGGGGACCCAGTACTTC. This translates into CSVVAGTQYF.

This clonotype has only a few counts. V usage is TRBV10-3 and J usage is TRBJ1-2, with D maybe TRBD1 (6 bases). This CDR3 spans 14 amino acids. Germline CDR1 reads ENHRY; CDR2 reads SYGVKD. V was trimmed by 5 bases and J by 6 bases, leaving 16 bases between them. The CDR3 here is CAISFLQGLNGYTF. In DNA, the CDR3 is TGTGCCATCAGTTTCCTTCAGGGGCTTAATGGCTACACCTTC.

The rearrangement uses TRBV28 and TRBJ2-7; D unresolved. The CDR3 has 13 residues. Looked up from germline, CDR1 is MDHEN and CDR2 is SYDVKM. The V and J ends lost 7 bases and 2 bases respectively, with 12 bases between them. The CDR3 loop is CASKHSITYEQYF. The CDR3 coding sequence is TGTGCCAGCAAACATTCTATCACCTACGAGCAGTACTTC.

This clonotype came up a few times. The CDR3 DNA sequence: TGCAGTGCCCCGATAGGGGTTAATGAAAAACTGTTTTTT. Its translation is CSAPIGVNEKLFF. This sequence joins TRBV20-1 and TRBJ1-4, with a weak D call TRBD1 (5 bases). In germline, CDR1 is DFQATT, CDR2 SNEGSKA (reference sequence). The length of the CDR3 is 13 residues. Trimming removed 6 bases at V and 4 bases at J, with 12 bases between.

The chain carries TRBV6-4 and TRBJ2-3; D call uncertain. The CDR3 is made up of 16 amino acids. Trimming pared 0 bases from V and 6 bases from J, leaving 16 bases between. Germline V gives CDR1 MRHNA, CDR2 SNTAGT. The CDR3 region has the DNA TGTGCCAGCAGTGACTCGTTCAGGCAAGGTCGGGATACGCAGTATTTT. Amino acid sequence: CASSDSFRQGRDTQYF.

The V call is TRBV9, the J call TRBJ2-7, with D tentatively TRBD1 (5 bases). V lost 3 bases and J 2 bases, leaving 12 bases between the germline ends. The CDR3 is 14 amino acids. The germline V gene has CDR1 SGDLS and CDR2 YYNGEE. CDR3 sequence reads: CASSASTGTYEQYF. Written as DNA, the CDR3 is TGTGCCAGCAGCGCATCTACAGGAACCTACGAGCAGTACTTC.

The chain uses TRBV27 and TRBJ1-2; TRBD1 matches at 10 bases. Losses at the gene ends were 4 bases for V and 6 bases for J; bases not matched to a gene: 8. The CDR3 runs to 15 residues. From germline, CDR1 is MNHEY and CDR2 SMNVEV (reference sequence). CDR3 in DNA: TGTGCCAGCAGTTCATCGGGACAGGGGACCAATGGCTACACCTTC. This sequence encodes CASSSSGQGTNGYTF.

This clonotype was detected only a few times. The rearrangement uses TRBV6-1 and TRBJ1-5; no reliable D call. V dropped 9 bases and J dropped 0 bases, with 6 bases sitting between them. From germline, CDR1 is MNHNS and CDR2 SASEGT. This CDR3 is 12 amino acids long. The CDR3 DNA follows: TGTGCCAGTAGGGTTAGCAATCAGCCCCAGCATTTT. It translates to CASRVSNQPQHF.

J is TRBJ2-4 and V is TRBV2; the D is unclear. The germline CDR1 and CDR2 sequences are SNHLY and FYNNEI. The CDR3 has 14 residues. V gave up 1 base and J gave up 2 bases, with 6 bases separating them. CDR3 loop: CASSEVGSKNIQYF. DNA for the CDR3: TGTGCCAGCAGTGAAGTTGGGTCCAAAAACATTCAGTACTTC.

This clonotype was observed a handful of times. This CDR3 is CASSPGTGEFEQYF. CDR3 nucleotide sequence: TGTGCCAGCAGCCCAGGGACAGGGGAGTTTGAGCAGTACTTC. The chain has TRBV7-6 and TRBJ2-4; 10 bases line up with TRBD1. The CDR3 covers 14 residues. In germline, CDR1 is SGHVS, CDR2 FNYEAQ. V was pared by 5 bases and J by 13 bases, with 11 bases of the junction left unmatched.

The chain is built from TRBV7-2 and TRBJ2-1; 14 nucleotides align to TRBD2. Unmatched junction bases numbered 11, after V lost 5 bases and J lost 8 bases. Germline V gene lookup returns CDR1 SGHTA and CDR2 FQGNSA. CDR3 size: 17 residues. The CDR3 spells CASSLWTGTSGSDEQFF. The CDR3, as DNA: TGTGCCAGCAGCCTGTGGACCGGGACTAGCGGGAGTGATGAGCAGTTCTTC.

CDR3 region: CSARRQGQEQFF. The CDR3 DNA sequence: TGCAGTGCTAGAAGGCAGGGGCAGGAGCAGTTCTTC. The V gene is TRBV20-1, the J gene TRBJ2-1; D is perhaps TRBD1 (6 bases). V dropped 2 bases and J dropped 10 bases, with 12 bases sitting between them. The CDR3 spans 12 residues. Germline loops: CDR1 DFQATT, CDR2 SNEGSKA (reference sequence).

This chain links TRBV10-3 with TRBJ2-3; weak D call: TRBD2 (7 bases). CDR3 length: 15 amino acids. Trimming pared 0 bases from V and 7 bases from J, leaving 14 bases between. Per germline, CDR1 ENHRY and CDR2 SYGVKD. In nucleotides, the CDR3 is TGTGCCATCAGTGAGTCGACCGGGGGGCGGTATACGCAGTATTTT. It encodes CAISESTGGRYTQYF.

As to this clonotype: The junction departs from germline at one end; a sequencing error may be responsible. The V call is TRBV6-2 or TRBV6-3, the J call TRBJ2-4; TRBD1 is a possible D gene (5 bases). The V gene's germline CDR1 is MNHEY and CDR2 SVGEGT. The CDR3 length is 13 residues. In DNA form, the CDR3 reads TGTGCCAGCAGCCCCACAGGCGAAAACATTCGGTACTTC. It codes for CASSPTGENIRYF.

This clonotype has only a few counts. The chain has TRBV4-2 and TRBJ1-6; 7 nucleotides line up with TRBD1. In germline, CDR1 is LGHNA, CDR2 YNFKEQ. There are 15 residues in the CDR3. Losses at the gene ends were 3 bases for V and 10 bases for J; bases not matched to a gene: 9. CDR3 residues: CASSHGDRDRSPLHF. The CDR3 DNA sequence: TGTGCCAGCAGCCATGGTGACAGGGATAGATCACCCCTCCACTTT.

This chain connects TRBV10-3 to TRBJ2-1; D unresolved. The DNA matches TRBJ2-7 better at its end, which makes the J call doubtful. The CDR3 is made up of 12 amino acids. Germline-derived CDR1 and CDR2 are ENHRY and SYGVKD. The CDR3 loop is CAISPRYNEQYF. The CDR3, as DNA: TGTGCCATCAGCCCTAGATACAATGAGCAGTACTTC.

The rearrangement joins TRBV10-3 to TRBJ1-3; D uncertain. The germline V and J ends were trimmed by 7 bases and 0 bases, with 7 bases remaining between them. The CDR3 runs to 13 residues. CDR1 is ENHRY and CDR2 is SYGVKD in the germline V gene. CDR3 sequence reads: CAITTGSGNTIYF. CDR3 DNA sequence: TGTGCCATCACTACGGGCTCTGGAAACACCATATATTTT.

This clonotype has more than one count but fewer than ten. The chain couples TRBV10-3 to TRBJ1-1, with D possibly being TRBD1 (5 bases). The CDR3 consists of 15 residues. V lost 2 bases and J 5 bases, leaving 15 bases between the germline ends. The germline gives CDR1 ENHRY, CDR2 SYGVKD. This CDR3 reads CAISEPGDVKTEAFF. Here the CDR3 DNA reads TGTGCCATCAGTGAGCCCGGGGACGTAAAAACTGAAGCTTTCTTT.

This chain uses TRBV10-3 with TRBJ2-1; TRBD2 matches at 12 bases. J was trimmed by 0 bases and V by 7 bases; bases with no gene match: 1. This CDR3 spans 15 amino acids. Germline lookup yields CDR1 ENHRY and CDR2 SYGVKD. This CDR3 reads CAIMTSGGSYNEQFF. The CDR3 bases are TGTGCCATCATGACTAGCGGGGGCTCCTACAATGAGCAGTTCTTC.

About this clonotype: One end of the junction is discordant with germline, which a read error may explain. V gene TRBV2 combines with J gene TRBJ1-5; D gene ambiguous. CDR1 is SNHLY and CDR2 is FYNNEI in the germline V gene. This CDR3 comprises 14 residues. The CDR3 DNA sequence: TGTGCCAGCAGCAACGACGGTGCCAATCGGCCCCAGCATTTT. Its translation is CASSNDGANRPQHF.

The V call is TRBV6-1, the J call TRBJ1-1; D remains ambiguous. This CDR3 is built from 14 residues. V lost 6 bases to trimming and J lost 4 bases, with 15 bases between them. Germline assignment: CDR1 MNHNS and CDR2 SASEGT. The CDR3 DNA reads TGTGCCAGCAGCTCCACGGGCGCCGCCACTGAAGCTTTCTTT. It codes for CASSSTGAATEAFF.

There are a few counts of this clonotype. V usage is TRBV10-3 and J usage is TRBJ2-7, with a weak D call TRBD2 (6 bases). V gave up 4 bases and J gave up 7 bases, with 20 bases separating them. The germline gives CDR1 ENHRY, CDR2 SYGVKD. The CDR3 is made up of 15 amino acids. CDR3 coding DNA: TGTGCCATCAGTGTGGGGGGAATAGGTTTCGCGGAGCAGTACTTC. Protein product: CAISVGGIGFAEQYF.